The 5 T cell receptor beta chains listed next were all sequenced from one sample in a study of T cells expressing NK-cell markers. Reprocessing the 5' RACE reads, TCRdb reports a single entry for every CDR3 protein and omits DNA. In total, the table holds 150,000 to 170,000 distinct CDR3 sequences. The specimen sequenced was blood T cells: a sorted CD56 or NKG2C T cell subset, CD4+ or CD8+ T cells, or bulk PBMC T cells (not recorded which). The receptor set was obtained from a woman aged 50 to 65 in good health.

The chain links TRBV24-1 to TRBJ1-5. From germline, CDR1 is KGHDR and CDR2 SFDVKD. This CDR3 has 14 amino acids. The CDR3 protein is CATSDLGGNQPQHF.

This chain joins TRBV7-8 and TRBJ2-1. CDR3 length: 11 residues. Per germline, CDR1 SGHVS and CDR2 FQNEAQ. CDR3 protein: CASSLVAEQFF. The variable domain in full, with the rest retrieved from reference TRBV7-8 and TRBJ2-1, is GAGVSQSPRYKVAKRGQDVALRCDPISGHVSLFWYQQALGQGPEFLTYFQNEAQLDKSGLPSDRFFAERPEGSVSTLKIQRTQQEDSAVYLCASSLVAEQFFGPGTRLTVL.

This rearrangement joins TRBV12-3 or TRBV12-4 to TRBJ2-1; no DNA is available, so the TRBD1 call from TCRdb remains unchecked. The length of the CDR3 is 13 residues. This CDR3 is CASRTDRANEQFF.

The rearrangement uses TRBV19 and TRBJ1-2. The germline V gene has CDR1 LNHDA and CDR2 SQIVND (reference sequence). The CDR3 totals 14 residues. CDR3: CASSIDAEFYGYTF.

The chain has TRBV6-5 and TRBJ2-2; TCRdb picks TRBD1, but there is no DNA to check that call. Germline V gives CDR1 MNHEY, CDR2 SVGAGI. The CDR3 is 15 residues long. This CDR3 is CASSNTGQNTGELFF.